This TCR beta chain comes out of a study of T cell changes during pregnancy in multiple sclerosis. A single count supports this clone. Sequenced by immunoSEQ multiplex PCR; TCRdb stores in-frame clones only, minus some. The table lists 45,000 to 50,000 clones, about 90% of them singletons. The J segment lost 6 bases and the V segment lost 6 bases, leaving 7 bases of the junction unmatched. CDR1 SQVTM and CDR2 ANQGSEA come from the germline V gene. The length of the CDR3 is 12 residues. The source of this sequence is a female donor in good health, enrolled as a control in a pregnancy study. The sequencing here drew on CD4+ T cells from peripheral blood mononuclear cells, taken in the second trimester of pregnancy. The chain combines TRBV29-1 with TRBJ2-7, with 8 bases identical to TRBD2. The CDR3 DNA sequence: TGCAGCGTCAAACGGGGGGGCTCCGAGCAGTACTTC. It encodes CSVKRGGSEQYF.